The 25 T cell receptor beta chains below come from one sample, sequenced in a study of control samples from healthy donors and cancer patients. Method: immunoSEQ multiplex PCR; TCRdb's copy keeps in-frame clones and lacks some. In the table there are roughly 130,000 clones, 80% to 95% of which are singletons. Sequencing used blood. These receptors came from a man aged 18 to 30 in good health.

This chain joins TRBV7-2 and TRBJ1-5; no reliable D call. Trimming shortened V by 5 bases and J by 4 bases, and 9 bases separated the two germline ends. Germline CDR1 and CDR2: SGHTA and FQGNSA. The CDR3 has 13 residues. Written as DNA, the CDR3 is TGTGCCAGCAGCCTCCGCAGTAATCAGCCCCAGCATTTT. Amino acids: CASSLRSNQPQHF.

The chain has TRBV20-1 and TRBJ1-2; 9 bases match TRBD1. The CDR3 runs 13 residues. Germline V gene sequence: CDR1 DFQATT, CDR2 SNEGSKA (reference sequence). V trimming: 3 bases; J trimming: 7 bases; junction bases outside the gene matches: 6. The CDR3 is CSASGGQGFGYTF. CDR3 bases: TGCAGTGCTAGTGGGGGACAGGGTTTTGGCTACACCTTC.

V and J are TRBV5-1 and TRBJ1-6, with D uncertain. CDR1 and CDR2 from the germline V gene are SGHRS and YFSETQ. V was clipped by 0 bases and J by 5 bases, with 9 bases between them. The CDR3 is 15 residues long. As DNA, the CDR3 is TGCGCCAGCAGCTTGGTGGGAGCGAATAATTCACCCCTCCACTTT. Residues: CASSLVGANNSPLHF.

J is TRBJ1-2 and V is TRBV3-1 (or the pseudogene TRBV3-2); no clear D gene. This CDR3 spans 12 amino acids. From germline, CDR1 is LGHDT and CDR2 YNNKEL (reference sequence). Trimming cost V 0 bases and J 8 bases, with 7 bases left between them. The CDR3 nucleotides are TGTGCCAGCAGCCAAGATGCAGGCGGCTACACCTTC. Protein product: CASSQDAGGYTF.

As regards this clone: At one end, the junction sequence differs from germline, possibly due to a read error. The chain links TRBV10-2 to TRBJ1-5; D is uncertain. Germline V gene lookup returns CDR1 WSHSY and CDR2 SAAADI. CDR3 length: 16 residues. In DNA form, the CDR3 reads TGCGCCAGCACTGAGAGCGAGATTCTAAGCAATCAGCCCCAGCATTTT. This gives the protein CASTESEILSNQPQHF.

This clone was detected a few times. CDR3 amino acids: CASSLTSGNTEAFF. As DNA, the CDR3 is TGTGCCAGCAGCTTAACATCCGGGAACACTGAAGCTTTCTTT. V usage is TRBV7-3 and J usage is TRBJ1-1; D is unresolved. V was cut by 0 bases and J by 1 base, with 6 bases left in between. From germline, CDR1 is SGHTA and CDR2 FQGTGA. CDR3 length: 14 amino acids.

This chain uses TRBV12-5 with TRBJ1-5, with 9 bases matching TRBD1. Germline CDR1 reads LGHNT; CDR2 reads FRNRAP. CDR3 length: 17 amino acids. After removal of 0 bases from V and 4 bases from J, the junction contained 7 bases not matched to a gene. The CDR3 nucleotides are TGTGCTAGTGGTTTGGTCCTGGACAGGGGCGTAAATCAGCCCCAGCATTTT. This translates into CASGLVLDRGVNQPQHF.

The chain recombines TRBV7-9 with TRBJ2-7; the D is unclear. Per the germline V gene, CDR1 is SEHNR and CDR2 is FQNEAQ (reference sequence). The CDR3 loop spans 13 amino acids. Deletions cut 6 bases from V and 0 bases from J, with 9 bases between. The CDR3 region has the DNA TGTGCCAGCAGTCCACAGAGCTCCTACGAGCAGTACTTC. Translated: CASSPQSSYEQYF.

The gene calls are TRBV2 and TRBJ2-7; D ambiguous. V lost 1 base to trimming and J lost 6 bases, with 10 bases between them. CDR3 length: 13 residues. Germline CDR1 and CDR2: SNHLY and FYNNEI. The CDR3 DNA follows: TGTGCCAGCAGTGAAGGGATGCGAAGCGAGCAGTACTTC. The encoded protein is CASSEGMRSEQYF.

The chain is built from TRBV30 and TRBJ1-5; 7 positions match TRBD1. The length of the CDR3 is 15 residues. Unmatched junction bases numbered 8, after V lost 0 bases and J lost 6 bases. Germline lookup yields CDR1 GTSNPN and CDR2 SVGIG (reference sequence). The CDR3 DNA is TGTGCCTGGAGTGTCACAGGGGTCCTGGGTCAGCCCCAGCATTTT. This translates into CAWSVTGVLGQPQHF.

This chain connects TRBV12-5 to TRBJ1-5; a possible D gene is TRBD1 (6 bases). The CDR3 runs 15 residues. Germline V lookup: CDR1 LGHNT, CDR2 FRNRAP. Trimming stripped 5 bases from V and 0 bases from J, with 11 bases between. CDR3 loop: CASGVTGSSNQPQHF. CDR3 sequence (DNA): TGTGCTAGTGGTGTCACAGGGAGTAGCAATCAGCCCCAGCATTTT. Complete variable domain (other parts from reference TRBV12-5 and TRBJ1-5): DARVTQTPRHKVTEMGQEVTMRCQPILGHNTVFWYRQTMMQGLELLAYFRNRAPLDDSGMPKDRFSAEMPDATLATLKIQPSEPRDSAVYFCASGVTGSSNQPQHFGDGTRLSIL.

The rearrangement uses TRBV5-1 and TRBJ2-6; the D gene is possibly TRBD2 (5 bases). V was cut by 4 bases and J by 0 bases, with 11 bases left in between. This CDR3 has 16 residues. CDR1 and CDR2 (germline): SGHRS, YFSETQ. The CDR3 is CASSGGSYSGANVLTF. The CDR3 coding sequence is TGCGCCAGCAGCGGAGGATCTTACTCTGGGGCCAACGTCCTGACTTTC.

The chain recombines TRBV19 with TRBJ1-2; 7 bases are a match to TRBD1. Trimming cost V 5 bases and J 4 bases; bases outside gene matches: 13. Germline V gene data show CDR1 as LNHDA and CDR2 as SQIVND (reference sequence). The CDR3 sequence is 16 residues long. The CDR3 region has the DNA TGTGCCAGTAGTGCCCCCCGACAGGGCAGCGGCTATGGCTACACCTTC. Its translation is CASSAPRQGSGYGYTF.

The chain is built from TRBV5-1 and TRBJ2-3; no reliable D call. There are 17 residues in the CDR3. Per germline, CDR1 SGHRS and CDR2 YFSETQ. Deletions cut 0 bases from V and 3 bases from J, with 17 bases between. The CDR3 spells CASSLVTGCQLTDTQYF. As DNA, the CDR3 is TGCGCCAGCAGCTTGGTTACCGGGTGTCAGTTAACAGATACGCAGTATTTT.

The V gene is TRBV7-9, the J gene TRBJ1-2; 7 bases match TRBD1. This CDR3 contains 16 residues. V was clipped by 6 bases and J by 5 bases; unmatched bases: 15. Germline CDR1 is SEHNR and CDR2 is FQNEAQ (reference sequence). The DNA of the CDR3 is TGTGCCAGCAGTCCTTCCGGGGGGAAGGGGGCGTATGGCTACACCTTC. This encodes CASSPSGGKGAYGYTF.

V and J are TRBV7-9 and TRBJ1-2; D may be TRBD1 (5 bases). Germline CDR1 reads SEHNR; CDR2 reads FQNEAQ (reference sequence). Deletions cut 0 bases from V and 5 bases from J, with 7 bases between. The CDR3 extends over 13 amino acids. Here the CDR3 reads CASSLAGGYGYTF. The CDR3 DNA follows: TGTGCCAGCAGCTTAGCGGGGGGGTATGGCTACACCTTC.

The chain links TRBV18 to TRBJ1-2, with D maybe TRBD1 (6 bases). V was clipped by 2 bases and J by 6 bases, with 19 bases between them. The CDR3 length is 16 residues. Germline V gene sequence: CDR1 KGHSH, CDR2 LQKENI. The CDR3 DNA reads TGTGCCAGCTCACCATTAAGCGAATCAGGACAGAATGGCTACACCTTC. It is translated as CASSPLSESGQNGYTF.

The chain links TRBV15 to TRBJ1-5, with D uncertain. V lost 5 bases to trimming and J lost 1 base, with 9 bases between them. The germline V gene encodes CDR1 LNHNV and CDR2 YYDKDF (reference sequence). CDR3 length equals 14 residues. The CDR3 reads CATSVRLSNQPQHF. The CDR3 nucleotides are TGTGCCACCAGCGTCAGGTTAAGCAATCAGCCCCAGCATTTT. Variable domain in full (rest from reference TRBV15 and TRBJ1-5): DAMVIQNPRYQVTQFGKPVTLSCSQTLNHNVMYWYQQKSSQAPKLLFHYYDKDFNNEADTPDNFQSRRPNTSFCFLDIRSPGLGDTAMYLCATSVRLSNQPQHFGDGTRLSIL.

V and J are TRBV6-5 and TRBJ2-1; TRBD1 might be the D (5 bases). The CDR3 loop spans 15 amino acids. The V and J ends lost 0 bases and 10 bases respectively, with 16 bases between them. Germline V lookup: CDR1 MNHEY, CDR2 SVGAGI. The CDR3 is CASSYSMGRDTEQFF. The CDR3 DNA reads TGTGCCAGCAGTTACTCGATGGGCAGGGATACGGAGCAGTTCTTC.

The rearrangement links TRBV9 to TRBJ1-2; D is uncertain. CDR1 and CDR2 (germline): SGDLS, YYNGEE. Trimming removed 1 base from V and 5 bases from J, with 15 bases in between. The CDR3 has 15 residues. CDR3 in DNA: TGTGCCAGCAGCGTATCACCCATTTTTGGGTATGGCTACACCTTC. Protein sequence: CASSVSPIFGYGYTF.

V and J are TRBV6-5 and TRBJ1-6; D remains unclear. The CDR3 runs 15 residues. V was clipped by 5 bases and J by 5 bases, with 13 bases between them. Germline values: CDR1 MNHEY, CDR2 SVGAGI. CDR3 residues: CASSRRGDNNSPLHF. The DNA of the CDR3 is TGTGCCAGCAGTCGAAGAGGTGATAATAATTCACCCCTCCACTTT.

The chain links TRBV7-6 to TRBJ2-1; D may correspond to TRBD1 or TRBD2 (5 bases each). Germline CDR1 reads SGHVS; CDR2 reads FNYEAQ. With 2 bases removed from V and 14 bases from J, the gap between germline ends came to 16 bases. This CDR3 contains 13 residues. DNA for the CDR3: TGTGCCAGCAGCTTAAGTTTAGGCCGGGACGAGTTCTTC. Protein: CASSLSLGRDEFF.

The chain employs TRBV9 and TRBJ1-4, with D unclear. The germline V gene has CDR1 SGDLS and CDR2 YYNGEE. Trimming took 2 bases from V and 8 from J, leaving 13 bases between them. This CDR3 is built from 14 residues. The CDR3 sequence is CASSVGGQNEKLFF. The CDR3 bases are TGTGCCAGCAGCGTCGGAGGGCAGAACGAAAAACTGTTTTTT.

This rearrangement joins TRBV6-5 to TRBJ1-2, with D hard to call. The CDR3 is 14 residues long. Trimming removed 7 bases at V and 5 bases at J, with 17 bases between. Germline CDR1 is MNHEY and CDR2 is SVGAGI. The CDR3 sequence is CASTQNPQLYGYTF. DNA of the CDR3: TGTGCCAGCACCCAAAATCCCCAGCTTTATGGCTACACCTTC.

The V and J genes are TRBV2 and TRBJ2-7, with TRBD1 matching over 7 bases. The CDR3 totals 17 residues. Trimming took 5 bases from V and 0 from J; bases not matched to a gene: 13. Germline CDR1 and CDR2: SNHLY and FYNNEI. The CDR3 DNA follows: TGTGCCAGCAGTCTTCCTTTCGACAGGGCTTACTCCTACGAGCAGTACTTC. It yields the protein CASSLPFDRAYSYEQYF.